This TCR beta chain was documented in a study of regulatory T cells in long-lasting Graves disease (dated by TCRdb to the early 2020s). Describing the broader study: To count as having persistent Graves' disease, a patient had to have received antithyroid drug treatment for over 5 years with TSH receptor autoantibodies remaining persistently positive. Peripheral blood TCR sequencing and RNA sequencing compared persistent Graves' disease patients with newly diagnosed Graves' disease patients. The study was registered as a clinical trial and conducted in China. A total of roughly 35 samples were covered by TCR sequencing, comprising some 13 persistent and roughly 20 newly diagnosed Graves' disease patients. On average, persistent Graves' disease patients in the clinical cohort had been on antithyroid drugs for around ten years. Results the study describes overall, beyond this receptor: Preferential use of TRBV28, TRBJ1-2 and TRBJ2-5 was observed in persistent disease, whereas TRBV20-1 and TRBJ2-1 were favored in newly diagnosed disease. Patients with persistent disease shared more public clonotypes (around 2,700) than newly diagnosed patients did (around 930). Persistent Graves' disease patients showed lower TCR Shannon entropy and fewer highly expanded clones than newly diagnosed patients, suggesting clonal expansion. Only the TCR beta chain was sequenced and analyzed. Because the primary lesion, thyroid tissue, could not be accessed, the study looked at peripheral blood alone. The small sample size was acknowledged by the authors as a limitation that may reduce accuracy.

What this sample's time point label stands for: persistent/refractory GD, antithyroid drugs over 5 years with positive TRAb. For both TCR sequencing and RNA sequencing, RNA was extracted from PBMCs using TRIzol. The diagnosis of Graves' disease was made according to American Thyroid Association guidelines. Patients for the study were recruited at an endocrinology department in Xi'an, China. Each patient gave around 9.2 milliliters of peripheral blood, collected in an EDTA anticoagulant tube. PBMCs were isolated by Ficoll Paque Plus density gradient separation without further T cell sorting. An Agilent 2100 Bioanalyzer and agarose gel were used to assess RNA quality, and a NanoDrop 2000 was used to measure RNA concentration. This clonotype was found once. Its cognate antigen has yet to be identified. Compared with germline, one end of the junction differs, possibly owing to a read error. The library was built by means of multiplex PCR. Sequenced using an Illumina HiSeq 4000. CDR3 regions were amplified by Arm-PCR with iRepertoire HTBI primers to construct TCR beta libraries. Gel purification was performed on PCR products prior to sequencing. From the authors' description of their analysis: Gene usage analysis of CDR3 amino acid clonotypes used the 55 to 65 TRBV and 12 to 15 TRBJ segments found across samples. COPE and FqMerger were used to merge the filtered high-quality paired reads into contigs. BLAST was used to align contigs to IMGT TRBV, TRBD and TRBJ reference genes, and CDR3 was defined according to IMGT. Highly expanded clones were defined as clonotypes with a frequency above 0.1%. Shannon entropy was used to measure repertoire diversity, and the Gini coefficient was used to measure V-J evenness. A clonotype found in more than one individual was treated as public. TCRdb handled the public reads itself, with Q25 trimming in fastp and clone calling in MiXCR, and kept productive beta chains. CDR3 protein sequences are deduplicated, and each keeps its most common genes and DNA. None of the V and J calls come from the authors' own analysis; TCRdb made them. The sample includes about 460,000 distinct CDR3 sequences, with about 20% observed a single time. The ten largest make up about 12% of the sample.

The CDR3 sequence holds 15 residues, the cysteine and phenylalanine included. The DNA shown is the 45-base CDR3, in frame from base 1. In the germline V gene (reference sequence), CDR1 corresponds to LNHDA and CDR2 to SQIVND. The sample here was peripheral blood mononuclear cells (PBMCs), taken when the disease was refractory, from a patient treated with antithyroid drugs. The clonotype comes from a female donor with Graves disease. The chain is made from TRBV19 and TRBJ2-5; the D gene assignment is ambiguous. The nucleotide sequence is TGTGCCAGTAGTATTCAATCGACGGATCAAGAGACCCAGCACTTC. This translates into CASSIQSTDQETQHF. The reference TRBV19 and TRBJ2-5 proteins fill in what lies around the CDR3, so the full variable domain reads DGGITQSPKYLFRKEGQNVTLSCEQNLNHDAMYWYRQDPGQGLRLIYYSQIVNDFQKGDIAEGYSVSREKKESFPLTVTSAQKNPTAFYLCASSIQSTDQETQHFGPGTRLLVL.